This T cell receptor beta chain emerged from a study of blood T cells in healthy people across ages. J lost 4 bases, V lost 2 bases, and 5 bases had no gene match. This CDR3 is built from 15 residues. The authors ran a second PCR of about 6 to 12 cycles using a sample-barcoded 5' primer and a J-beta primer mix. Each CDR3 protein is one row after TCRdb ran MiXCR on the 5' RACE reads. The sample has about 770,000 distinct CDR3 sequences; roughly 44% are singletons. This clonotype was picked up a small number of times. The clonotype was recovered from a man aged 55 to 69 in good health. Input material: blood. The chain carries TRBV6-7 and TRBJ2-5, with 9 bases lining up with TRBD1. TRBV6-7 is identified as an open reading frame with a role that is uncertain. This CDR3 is CASSYPGQGTETQYF. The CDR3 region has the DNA TGTGCCAGCAGTTACCCGGGACAGGGAACAGAGACCCAGTACTTC.